Shown below are 12 T cell receptor beta chains from a single sample sequenced in a study of cytomegalovirus exposure and HLA in healthy donors. 60 Vbeta and 13 Jbeta primers were used in PCR. Sequenced by immunoSEQ multiplex PCR; TCRdb stores in-frame clones only, minus some. The sample shows approximately 140,000 clones, over 65% of them seen only once. The sample was PBMCs. Source of these receptors: a man aged 35-49 years in good health and CMV-seropositive.

The gene calls are TRBV19 and TRBJ2-1, with no clear D. The length of the CDR3 is 15 residues. Germline lookup yields CDR1 LNHDA and CDR2 SQIVND (reference sequence). Trimming stripped 2 bases from V and 0 bases from J, with 8 bases between. This chain's CDR3 is CASSITQNSYNEQFF. CDR3 coding DNA: TGTGCCAGTAGTATAACACAGAACTCCTACAATGAGCAGTTCTTC.

V usage is TRBV5-1 and J usage is TRBJ2-4; no clear D gene. Trimming pared 1 base from V and 0 bases from J, leaving 5 bases between. The CDR3 is made up of 14 amino acids. Germline CDR1 and CDR2: SGHRS and YFSETQ. In nucleotides, the CDR3 is TGCGCCAGCAGCTTGTCCCTAGCCAAAAACATTCAGTACTTC. Its protein product is CASSLSLAKNIQYF.

The gene calls are TRBV5-4 and TRBJ1-4, with TRBD1 as a possible D gene (5 bases). Trimming pared 1 base from V and 7 bases from J, leaving 14 bases between. Germline CDR1 is SGHNT and CDR2 is YYREEE (reference sequence). The length of the CDR3 is 15 residues. The CDR3 loop reads CASSLPGVSAEKLFF. The CDR3 DNA reads as TGTGCCAGCAGCTTGCCGGGGGTAAGCGCTGAAAAACTGTTTTTT. Drawing the rest from reference TRBV5-4 and TRBJ1-4, the complete variable domain is ETGVTQSPTHLIKTRGQQVTLRCSSQSGHNTVSWYQQALGQGPQFIFQYYREEENGRGNFPPRFSGLQFPNYSSELNVNALELDDSALYLCASSLPGVSAEKLFFGSGTQLSVL.

The chain joins TRBV27 to TRBJ2-2, with 7 nucleotides matching TRBD2. The CDR3 is made up of 17 amino acids. Trimming cost V 1 base and J 5 bases; bases outside gene matches: 10. Looked up from germline, CDR1 is MNHEY and CDR2 is SMNVEV (reference sequence). CDR3 DNA: TGTGCCAGCAGTTTATTGGTGGCGGGAGAGGAGACCGGGGAGCTGTTTTTT. Amino acid sequence: CASSLLVAGEETGELFF.

J is TRBJ1-3 and V is TRBV5-1, with D possibly TRBD1 on 5 matching bases. The CDR3 sequence is 14 residues long. Trimming took off 4 bases at V and 0 bases at J, with 8 bases between the two ends. Germline V gene sequence: CDR1 SGHRS, CDR2 YFSETQ. CDR3 DNA sequence: TGCGCCAGCAGCCCTCAGGGCTCTGGAAACACCATATATTTT. This translates into CASSPQGSGNTIYF.

J is TRBJ2-7 and V is TRBV18; 11 bases are a match to TRBD1. CDR3 length: 15 amino acids. Germline trimming cut 6 bases from V and 4 bases from J; bases unmatched to any gene: 8. Germline V gene data show CDR1 as KGHSH and CDR2 as LQKENI. The CDR3 protein is CASSPGTGGWYEQYF. The CDR3 bases are TGTGCCAGCTCGCCAGGGACAGGGGGTTGGTACGAGCAGTACTTC.

V usage is TRBV29-1 and J usage is TRBJ2-2; 10 positions match TRBD2. This CDR3 has 15 residues. The V and J ends lost 1 base and 2 bases, in that order; junction bases with no gene match: 1. Germline V gene sequence: CDR1 SQVTM, CDR2 ANQGSEA. CDR3 residues: CSVEGTSGNTGELFF. The CDR3 bases are TGCAGCGTTGAAGGGACTAGCGGCAACACCGGGGAGCTGTTTTTT.

This clone was detected only once. The V call is TRBV2, the J call TRBJ2-1; a possible D gene is TRBD1 (8 bases). The CDR3 has 14 amino acids. The ends were cut back, 7 bases at V and 3 bases at J, with 13 bases in the middle. Germline loops: CDR1 SNHLY, CDR2 FYNNEI. CDR3 amino acids: CASKRDRLYNEQFF. In DNA, the CDR3 is TGTGCCAGCAAGCGGGACAGGCTCTACAATGAGCAGTTCTTC.

This clone was counted only a few times. The CDR3 here is CASSSGQGAGEKLFF. The CDR3 bases are TGTGCCAGCAGTTCCGGACAGGGGGCGGGTGAAAAACTGTTTTTT. V usage is TRBV28 and J usage is TRBJ1-4; TRBD1 agrees at 11 bases. Germline V gene data show CDR1 as MDHEN and CDR2 as SYDVKM. Trimming at V came to 4 bases and at J to 7 bases, leaving 5 bases not matched to a gene. The CDR3 totals 15 residues.

This chain joins TRBV29-1 and TRBJ2-1; 8 nucleotides align to TRBD1. Losses at the gene ends were 7 bases for V and 4 bases for J; bases not matched to a gene: 6. Per the germline V gene, CDR1 is SQVTM and CDR2 is ANQGSEA. The CDR3 loop spans 13 amino acids. DNA of the CDR3: TGCAGCGCGACCGGGACAGGTTACAATGAGCAGTTCTTC. Encoded protein: CSATGTGYNEQFF.

This clone appeared a few times. This chain connects TRBV30 to TRBJ2-2; 16 bases are a match to TRBD2. The CDR3 runs to 18 residues. Unmatched junction bases numbered 7, after V lost 0 bases and J lost 6 bases. The germline V gene has CDR1 GTSNPN and CDR2 SVGIG (reference sequence). CDR3 loop: CAWSVRGTSGRAPGELFF. For the CDR3, the DNA is TGTGCCTGGAGTGTCCGCGGGACTAGCGGGAGGGCCCCCGGGGAGCTGTTTTTT.

The V gene is TRBV28, the J gene TRBJ2-3; D might be TRBD1 (6 bases). Trimming cost V 6 bases and J 2 bases, with 15 bases left between them. CDR1 and CDR2 from the germline V gene are MDHEN and SYDVKM. This CDR3 is 15 amino acids long. The CDR3: CASSNKDRHTDTQYF. The CDR3 bases are TGTGCCAGCAGCAATAAGGACAGACACACAGATACGCAGTATTTT. Drawing the rest from reference TRBV28 and TRBJ2-3, the complete variable domain is DVKVTQSSRYLVKRTGEKVFLECVQDMDHENMFWYRQDPGLGLRLIYFSYDVKMKEKGDIPEGYSVSREKKERFSLILESASTNQTSMYLCASSNKDRHTDTQYFGPGTRLTVL.